The table lists the clone carrying this TCR beta chain with a few counts. Its antigen is unidentified. Amplification of TCR beta CDR3 regions was performed using RNA transcripts as template. With the HTBI primer set, the TCR CDR3 went through a first round of RT-PCR. TCRdb reanalysed the multiplex PCR reads using MiXCR and keeps one entry per CDR3 protein. This table has about 700,000 distinct CDR3 sequences, around 15% appearing once. This sample holds PBMCs from about 9.3 ml fresh peripheral blood. This sample stems from a study of T cells in Graves' hyperthyroidism and ophthalmopathy. Germline CDR1 is DFQATT and CDR2 is SNEGSKA (reference sequence). CDR3 length equals 12 residues. With 5 bases clipped from V and 8 bases from J, the junction kept 3 bases outside the gene matches. Study-wide results and caveats: Ophthalmopathy prediction by the model preceded onset by a median 6.5 months. Also found in blood were most expanded thyroid clonotypes above 0.001.

This chain joins TRBV20-1 and TRBJ1-6; the match to TRBD1 covers 7 bases. The sequencing sample was made of blood. This receptor was taken from a woman between 18 and 29 years old with Graves' hyperthyroidism. The CDR3 DNA sequence: TGCAGTGCTCATCAGGGGGATTCACCCCTCCACTTT. Its translation is CSAHQGDSPLHF.